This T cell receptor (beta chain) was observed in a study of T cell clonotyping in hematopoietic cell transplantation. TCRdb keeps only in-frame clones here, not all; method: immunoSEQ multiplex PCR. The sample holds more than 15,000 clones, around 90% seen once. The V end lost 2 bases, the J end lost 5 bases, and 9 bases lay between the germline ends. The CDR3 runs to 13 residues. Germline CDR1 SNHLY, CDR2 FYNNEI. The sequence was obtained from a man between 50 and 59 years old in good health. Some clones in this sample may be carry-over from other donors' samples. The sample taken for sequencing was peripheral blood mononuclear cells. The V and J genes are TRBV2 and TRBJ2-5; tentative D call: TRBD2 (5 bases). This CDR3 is CASSEPWRETQYF. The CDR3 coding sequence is TGTGCCAGCAGTGAACCCTGGAGGGAGACCCAGTACTTC.